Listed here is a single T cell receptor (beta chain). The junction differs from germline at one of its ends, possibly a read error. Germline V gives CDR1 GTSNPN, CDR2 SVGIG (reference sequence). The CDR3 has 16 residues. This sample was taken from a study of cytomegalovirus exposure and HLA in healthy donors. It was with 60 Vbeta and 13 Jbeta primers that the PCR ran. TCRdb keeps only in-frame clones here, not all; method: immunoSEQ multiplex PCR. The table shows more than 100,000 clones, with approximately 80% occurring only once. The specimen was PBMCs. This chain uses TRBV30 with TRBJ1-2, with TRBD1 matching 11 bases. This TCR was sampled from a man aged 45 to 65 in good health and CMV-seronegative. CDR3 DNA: TGTGCCCGGAGTACGGACAGGGGGCCCTTAAACTATGGCTACACCTTC. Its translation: CARSTDRGPLNYGYTF.